This T cell receptor (beta chain) originates from a study of tumor and adjacent non-tumor tissue in lung cancer. Germline V lookup: CDR1 KGHSH, CDR2 LQKENI. The CDR3 runs to 13 residues. Points on this clonotype: Its antigen is still unknown. At one boundary the junction diverges from the germline segment, which might be a read error.

This sample's RNA came from whole unsorted tissue. This non-tumor lung sample came from over 3 cm beyond the tumor edge. Study conclusions and caveats: Tumor tissue had significantly higher TCR diversity than normal lung.

TCRbeta libraries were built with three rounds of nested PCR, modified from ARM-PCR. MiXCR, run by TCRdb on the multiplex PCR reads, gives a single entry per CDR3 protein. The sample carries 65,000 to 75,000 distinct CDR3 sequences, more than 65% recorded once. This clonotype originated in a man in his 60s with non-small cell lung cancer. Sequences were obtained from distant non-tumor lung tissue. The chain links TRBV18 to TRBJ1-1, with D possibly being TRBD1 (5 bases). CDR3 bases: TGTGTCAGCTCACCTATGGCGGACACTGAAACTTTCTTT. Translated, it gives CVSSPMADTETFF.